Described below is a single TCR beta chain sequence and its context. The target antigen is unknown. RNA was extracted from bulk tissue without any cell sorting. The normal lung tissue was taken more than 3 cm from the tumor edge. In germline, CDR1 is LNHDA, CDR2 SQIVND (reference sequence). Trimming left V 6 bases short and J 1 base short, with 9 bases between. The CDR3 is 13 amino acids. This sample was included in a study of tumor and adjacent non-tumor tissue in lung cancer. Study results and caveats: Tumor repertoires had a smaller top 100 clone share than normal lung.

The library came from three nested PCR rounds adapted from ARM-PCR protocols. TCRdb re-analysed the multiplex PCR reads in MiXCR, keeping a single row per CDR3 protein. The sample holds 100,000 or so distinct CDR3 sequences, 55% to 65% seen once. The clonotype was recovered from a man aged 25-40 years with non-small cell lung cancer. The sample consisted of distant non-tumor lung tissue. This chain joins TRBV19 and TRBJ1-1; possible D gene TRBD1, 6 bases. The CDR3 spells CASRDRQNTEAFF. DNA of the CDR3: TGTGCCAGTAGGGACAGACAGAACACTGAAGCTTTCTTT.